These 16 T cell receptor beta chains were sequenced from one sample in a study of response to subunit inactivated influenza vaccine. TCRdb analysed the RT-PCR reads with MiXCR anew, one entry per CDR3 protein. This repertoire shows over 150,000 distinct CDR3 sequences, approximately 14% found once; its top ten account for under 30%. The sample here was CD8+ T cells sorted from PBMCs, taken about 5 days after vaccination. The receptors originated from a man aged 50 to 60 who received an inactivated influenza vaccine.

J is TRBJ2-1 and V is TRBV12-3 or TRBV12-4; 12 nucleotides match TRBD2. V dropped 5 bases and J dropped 7; count of bases not matched to a gene: 3. The CDR3 extends over 14 amino acids. CDR3 in amino acids: CASSPTSGSNEQFF. The CDR3 DNA is TGTGCCAGCAGTCCGACTAGCGGGAGTAATGAGCAGTTCTTC.

V usage is TRBV6-1 and J usage is TRBJ2-7; D perhaps matches TRBD2 (6 bases). The germline CDR1 and CDR2 sequences are MNHNS and SASEGT. The CDR3 covers 15 residues. V shed 7 bases and J shed 0 bases, with 16 bases lying between them. The CDR3 region is CASTPWGGNSYEQYF. Here the CDR3 DNA reads TGTGCCAGCACCCCATGGGGAGGCAACTCCTACGAGCAGTACTTC.

This chain joins TRBV2 and TRBJ1-4; 8 bases agree with TRBD1. CDR3 length: 16 amino acids. Germline CDR1 SNHLY, CDR2 FYNNEI. V lost 1 base, J lost 2 bases, and 3 bases stayed unmatched. The CDR3 protein is CASSEVQGATNEKLFF. The CDR3 DNA is TGTGCCAGCAGTGAAGTGCAGGGGGCGACTAATGAAAAACTGTTTTTT.

V usage is TRBV20-1 and J usage is TRBJ2-7; D not certain. The V end was cut by 3 bases, the J end by 5 bases, with 11 bases between. The CDR3 extends over 12 amino acids. From germline, CDR1 is DFQATT and CDR2 SNEGSKA (reference sequence). CDR3 sequence reads: CSARNGLDEQYF. The CDR3 DNA follows: TGCAGTGCTAGGAACGGGTTGGACGAGCAGTACTTC.

This clonotype was recorded many times. This chain uses TRBV5-5 with TRBJ2-1; 11 nucleotides agree with TRBD2. This CDR3 has 16 amino acids. Per germline, CDR1 SGHKS and CDR2 YYEKEE (reference sequence). V lost 0 bases and J lost 4; bases outside the gene matches: 3. CDR3 nucleotide sequence: TGTGCCAGCAGCTTGGTACCTAGCGGGGGGTACAATGAGCAGTTCTTC. It yields the protein CASSLVPSGGYNEQFF.

The V and J genes are TRBV15 and TRBJ2-7; TRBD2 is a possible D gene (7 bases). CDR1 and CDR2 (germline): LNHNV, YYDKDF (reference sequence). The CDR3 sequence is 15 residues long. V shed 6 bases and J shed 4 bases, with 19 bases lying between them. CDR3 sequence: CATRSGTGGSYEQYF. As DNA, the CDR3 is TGTGCCACCAGAAGCGGGACGGGGGGCAGTTACGAGCAGTACTTC.

This clonotype was counted only a few times. J is TRBJ1-2 and V is TRBV4-1, with 7 bases matching TRBD1. The CDR3 runs 14 residues. J was trimmed by 5 bases and V by 1 base; bases with no gene match: 4. Germline V gives CDR1 MGHRA, CDR2 YSYEKL. CDR3 in DNA: TGCGCCAGCAGCCAAGGGGACAGCCAATATGGCTACACCTTC. It is translated as CASSQGDSQYGYTF.

The chain carries TRBV9 and TRBJ2-1; 14 bases agree with TRBD2. CDR1 is SGDLS and CDR2 is YYNGEE in the germline V gene. The CDR3 totals 15 residues. V trimming: 0 bases; J trimming: 8 bases; junction bases outside the gene matches: 1. The CDR3 coding sequence is TGTGCCAGCAGCGTAGCGGGACTAGCGGGAGATGAGCAGTTCTTC. Residues: CASSVAGLAGDEQFF.

This clonotype appeared many times. The rearrangement links TRBV29-1 to TRBJ2-3; the D gene is possibly TRBD1 (5 bases). Germline CDR1 reads SQVTM; CDR2 reads ANQGSEA. The V end was cut by 6 bases, the J end by 2 bases, with 18 bases between. The CDR3 is 15 residues long. This CDR3 is CSVYPEGAATDTQYF. DNA for the CDR3: TGCAGCGTGTACCCGGAAGGGGCCGCCACAGATACGCAGTATTTT.

This chain uses TRBV6-5 with TRBJ1-3, with D unclear. The CDR3 extends over 12 amino acids. Deletions cut 6 bases from V and 4 bases from J, with 7 bases between. CDR1 and CDR2 (germline): MNHEY, SVGAGI. The CDR3 DNA sequence: TGTGCCAGCAGACCCGTCGGAAACACCATATATTTT. This sequence encodes CASRPVGNTIYF.

The table lists this clonotype with a few counts. The chain recombines TRBV27 with TRBJ2-7, with D uncertain. Trimming stripped 0 bases from V and 2 bases from J, with 8 bases between. Germline CDR1 MNHEY, CDR2 SMNVEV (reference sequence). The CDR3 totals 14 residues. CDR3 sequence reads: CASSLSARTYEQYF. The CDR3 coding sequence is TGTGCCAGCAGTTTATCGGCCAGAACCTACGAGCAGTACTTC.

This clonotype showed up just a few times. V usage is TRBV9 and J usage is TRBJ2-7; 8 bases agree with TRBD2. Germline V gene data show CDR1 as SGDLS and CDR2 as YYNGEE. Losses at the gene ends were 2 bases for V and 6 bases for J; bases not matched to a gene: 4. There are 13 residues in the CDR3. The CDR3 region has the DNA TGTGCCAGCAGCGTTAGCGGGACGGGCGAGCAGTACTTC. This gives the protein CASSVSGTGEQYF.

The table lists this clonotype with a few counts. The chain recombines TRBV5-6 with TRBJ2-3, with D perhaps TRBD2 (6 bases). Germline CDR1 is SGHDT and CDR2 is YYEEEE. Trimming left V 1 base short and J 4 bases short, with 13 bases between. This CDR3 has 15 amino acids. The CDR3 sequence is CASSLIREWSDTQYF. The CDR3 DNA follows: TGTGCCAGCAGCTTGATCCGGGAGTGGTCAGATACGCAGTATTTT.

This clonotype was counted a few times. The rearrangement joins TRBV29-1 to TRBJ2-1; 11 positions match TRBD2. The germline gives CDR1 SQVTM, CDR2 ANQGSEA. The length of the CDR3 is 14 residues. The trim removed 2 bases at V and 9 bases at J, leaving 6 bases unmatched. The CDR3, as DNA: TGCAGCGTTGAATTTAGGCTAGCGGGAGGTGAGCAGTTCTTC. It codes for CSVEFRLAGGEQFF.

Only a few counts were recorded for this clonotype. The V gene is TRBV5-1, the J gene TRBJ2-2; D tentatively reads TRBD1 or TRBD2 (5 bases each). The CDR3 has 14 amino acids. V dropped 4 bases and J dropped 5 bases, with 12 bases sitting between them. Germline values: CDR1 SGHRS, CDR2 YFSETQ. The CDR3 DNA reads TGCGCCAGCAGCGTTACGTGGGGGACCGGGGAGCTGTTTTTT. Translated: CASSVTWGTGELFF.

J is TRBJ2-5 and V is TRBV7-6; TRBD2 is a possible D gene (5 bases). This CDR3 has 15 residues. The germline V gene encodes CDR1 SGHVS and CDR2 FNYEAQ. V was cut by 1 base and J by 2 bases, with 11 bases left in between. CDR3 nucleotides: TGTGCCAGCAGCTTAGTGGAGCGGAGACAAGAGACCCAGTACTTC. This encodes CASSLVERRQETQYF.